Detailed here is one TCR beta chain. The sample belongs to a study of blood T cell repertoires in COVID-19. Authors' data handling: Researchers report that nucleated cell counts were estimated from reference gene primer amplification. Sequencing used immunoSEQ multiplex PCR; TCRdb keeps in-frame clones, though not all of them. The V and J calls and clone size were taken over from that table, and D and trimming were inferred from the DNA. The data contain some 80,000 clones, 75% to 85% of them seen just once; the ten biggest clones take up 8.5% to 10%. The sequenced sample was peripheral blood. The receptor was derived from a man aged 50 to 60 with COVID-19, enrolled during active disease.

DNA for the CDR3: TGTGCCAGCGGCAGGGGCGCTAATGAAAAACTGTTTTTT. Encoded protein: CASGRGANEKLFF. The chain combines TRBV6-5 with TRBJ1-4; weak D call: TRBD1 (6 bases). CDR3 length: 13 amino acids. CDR1 is MNHEY and CDR2 is SVGAGI in the germline V gene. Trimming pared 8 bases from V and 3 bases from J, leaving 10 bases between.